This T cell receptor beta chain was captured in a study of control samples from healthy donors and cancer patients. Sequencing used immunoSEQ multiplex PCR; TCRdb keeps in-frame clones, though not all of them. The sample lists about 160,000 clones, roughly 94% occurring once. This TCR came from a woman between 40 and 50 years old in good health. The sample was blood.

In nucleotides, the CDR3 is TGCAGCGTTGATTTTGGGCCAGCTCATGGAAACACCATATATTTT. Amino acid sequence: CSVDFGPAHGNTIYF. The V and J genes are TRBV29-1 and TRBJ1-3, with D unclear. V was shortened by 3 bases and J by 3 bases, with 15 bases between the two germline ends. Germline CDR1 and CDR2: SQVTM and ANQGSEA. The CDR3 has 15 amino acids.